The sample holds many counts of the clone carrying this TCR beta chain. The antigen remains unidentified. The entry originates in a study of T cells in Graves' hyperthyroidism and ophthalmopathy. General observations from the study: A median around 6.8 months before onset, the model predicted ophthalmopathy. From stable hyperthyroidism, ophthalmopathy was set apart by a 13 V-J model. Blood held most thyroid clonotypes expanded above 0.001 frequency.

Trimming removed 10 bases from V and 4 bases from J, with 13 bases in between. The CDR3 length is 12 residues. Germline-derived CDR1 and CDR2 are LNHDA and SQIVND (reference sequence). Amplified TCR beta CDR3 regions came from RNA transcripts. First-round RT-PCR targeting the TCR CDR3 was performed with the HTBI primer set. A single record per CDR3 protein comes from TCRdb applying MiXCR to the multiplex PCR reads. The table shows 550,000 to 700,000 distinct CDR3 sequences, with around 42% occurring only once. This clonotype originated in an adult woman with Graves' disease, either hyperthyroidism or ophthalmopathy (not recorded which). The sample consisted of peripheral blood or thyroid tissue (not recorded which). The chain couples TRBV19 to TRBJ1-1, with D possibly TRBD1 on 6 matching bases. The CDR3 DNA follows: TGTGCCACCGGAACAGGGATCACTGAAGCTTTCTTT. Its protein is CATGTGITEAFF.